This is a list of T cell receptor beta chains from one sample in a study of T cells in Graves' hyperthyroidism and ophthalmopathy. TCRdb passed the multiplex PCR reads through MiXCR, listing each CDR3 protein once. The sample lists approximately 380,000 distinct CDR3 sequences; about 14% were seen once. Sequencing was performed on blood. Every receptor here comes from a man aged 45-60 years with Graves' ophthalmopathy. The CDR3 runs from the conserved cysteine through the conserved F or W. Fields, in order: D gene, clone size, J gene, V gene, CDR3 protein, CDR3 DNA. The D gene is left open where the match is weak. Rows give clone size only sometimes, using once, few, many, or a class for an expanded clone.

D gene: -
clone size: -
J gene: TRBJ2-7
V gene: TRBV18
CDR3 protein: CASSPLLDSSYEQYF
CDR3 DNA: TGTGCCAGCTCACCACTCCTCGACAGCTCCTACGAGCAGTACTTC

D gene: -
clone size: many
J gene: TRBJ2-3
V gene: TRBV20-1
CDR3 protein: CSAPPEPLTDTQYF
CDR3 DNA: TGCAGTGCTCCCCCCGAACCCCTCACAGATACGCAGTATTTT

D gene: -
clone size: many
J gene: TRBJ1-2
V gene: TRBV30
CDR3 protein: CAWSVGGGAYGYTF
CDR3 DNA: TGTGCCTGGAGTGTGGGTGGGGGCGCTTATGGCTACACCTTC

D gene: -
clone size: many
J gene: TRBJ2-1
V gene: TRBV30
CDR3 protein: CAWSWSSYNEQFF
CDR3 DNA: TGTGCCTGGAGTTGGTCGTCCTACAATGAGCAGTTCTTC

D gene: TRBD2
clone size: once
J gene: TRBJ2-2
V gene: TRBV12-3/TRBV12-4
CDR3 protein: CASSFTSGSNTGELFF
CDR3 DNA: TGTGCCAGCAGTTTTACTAGCGGGTCGAACACCGGGGAGCTGTTTTTT

D gene: -
clone size: many
J gene: TRBJ2-3
V gene: TRBV6-5
CDR3 protein: CASSYSGGVGDTQYF
CDR3 DNA: TGTGCCAGCAGTTACTCAGGAGGGGTCGGGGATACGCAGTATTTT

D gene: -
clone size: many
J gene: TRBJ2-2
V gene: TRBV5-1
CDR3 protein: CASSLPGELFF
CDR3 DNA: TGCGCCAGCAGCTTGCCCGGGGAGCTGTTTTTT

D gene: -
clone size: many
J gene: TRBJ1-1
V gene: TRBV2
CDR3 protein: CASSLPDRPTEAFF
CDR3 DNA: TGTGCCAGCAGTCTCCCCGACAGACCCACTGAAGCTTTCTTT

D gene: TRBD2
clone size: -
J gene: TRBJ2-1
V gene: TRBV24-1
CDR3 protein: CATSDFRTSGQSYEQFF
CDR3 DNA: TGTGCCACCAGTGATTTTCGGACTAGCGGCCAATCCTATGAGCAGTTCTTC

D gene: -
clone size: many
J gene: TRBJ2-1
V gene: TRBV10-3
CDR3 protein: CAISVRGDNEQFF
CDR3 DNA: TGTGCCATCAGTGTCAGGGGGGATAATGAGCAGTTCTTC

D gene: -
clone size: few
J gene: TRBJ2-2
V gene: TRBV12-3/TRBV12-4
CDR3 protein: CASSYTNTGELFF
CDR3 DNA: TGTGCCAGCAGCTATACGAACACCGGGGAGCTGTTTTTT

D gene: -
clone size: -
J gene: TRBJ1-5
V gene: TRBV12-3/TRBV12-4
CDR3 protein: CASRFDRKNQPQHF
CDR3 DNA: TGTGCCAGCAGATTCGACAGGAAAAATCAGCCCCAGCATTTT

D gene: TRBD1
clone size: few
J gene: TRBJ2-1
V gene: TRBV24-1
CDR3 protein: CATSDPLKRQGPYNEQFF
CDR3 DNA: TGTGCCACCAGTGATCCGCTCAAAAGACAGGGGCCGTACAATGAGCAGTTCTTC

D gene: TRBD1
clone size: few
J gene: TRBJ2-3
V gene: TRBV7-9
CDR3 protein: CASSRSGTASTDTQYF
CDR3 DNA: TGTGCCAGCAGCCGATCTGGGACAGCAAGCACAGATACGCAGTATTTT

D gene: -
clone size: many
J gene: TRBJ2-5
V gene: TRBV30
CDR3 protein: CAWSPSETQYF
CDR3 DNA: TGTGCCTGGAGTCCTTCGGAGACCCAGTACTTC

D gene: -
clone size: many
J gene: TRBJ2-4
V gene: TRBV2
CDR3 protein: CASSVTVVIQYF
CDR3 DNA: TGTGCCAGCAGCGTGACAGTTGTCATTCAGTACTTC

D gene: -
clone size: -
J gene: TRBJ2-3
V gene: TRBV18
CDR3 protein: CASSPGTDTGTQYF
CDR3 DNA: TGTGCCAGCTCACCAGGGACTGACACAGGTACGCAGTATTTT

D gene: -
clone size: many
J gene: TRBJ2-7
V gene: TRBV5-1
CDR3 protein: CASSTGLEPYEQYF
CDR3 DNA: TGCGCCAGCAGCACCGGACTGGAACCCTACGAGCAGTACTTC

D gene: -
clone size: -
J gene: TRBJ2-1
V gene: TRBV20-1
CDR3 protein: CSARDISGRGPDNEQFF
CDR3 DNA: TGCAGTGCTAGAGATATTAGCGGACGAGGGCCCGACAATGAGCAGTTCTTC

D gene: -
clone size: -
J gene: TRBJ1-1
V gene: TRBV5-1
CDR3 protein: CASSFLQGKSDEAFF
CDR3 DNA: TGCGCCAGCAGCTTTCTTCAGGGAAAATCGGATGAAGCTTTCTTT

D gene: TRBD2
clone size: -
J gene: TRBJ2-1
V gene: TRBV12-3/TRBV12-4
CDR3 protein: CASSSFGTSGSLFF
CDR3 DNA: TGTGCCAGCAGCAGTTTTGGGACTAGCGGGAGTCTGTTCTTC

D gene: -
clone size: -
J gene: TRBJ2-7
V gene: TRBV28
CDR3 protein: CASGLPEGFYEQYF
CDR3 DNA: TGTGCCAGCGGGCTACCGGAGGGTTTCTACGAGCAGTACTTC

D gene: TRBD1
clone size: many
J gene: TRBJ2-1
V gene: TRBV28
CDR3 protein: CASKLRYNFGTGGVEQFF
CDR3 DNA: TGTGCCAGCAAGTTACGTTACAATTTCGGGACAGGGGGCGTTGAGCAGTTCTTC

D gene: TRBD1
clone size: many
J gene: TRBJ2-7
V gene: TRBV11-1
CDR3 protein: CASSRTGGFSYEQYF
CDR3 DNA: TGTGCCAGCAGTCGGACAGGGGGATTCTCCTACGAGCAGTACTTC